The source of this T cell receptor (beta chain) is a study of T cell responses to AZD1222 COVID-19 vaccine. General observations from the study: Once two AZD1222 doses were given, Spike-specific TCR breadth and depth went up. Clonal diversity was possibly underestimated, and the donors were mostly white British, with more females.

This clone was seen once. Antigen: not known. V lost 6 bases and J lost 0, with 5 bases in between. This CDR3 has 12 residues. Germline V CDR1 and CDR2: SGHTA, FQGNSA. Generated by immunoSEQ multiplex PCR, the TCRdb table keeps only in-frame clones and is missing some. The sample holds roughly 100,000 clones, 82% seen once. The chain carries TRBV7-2 and TRBJ2-5; D unresolved. This clonotype was obtained from an adult in good health. The sample consisted of peripheral blood, taken on day 0 of AZD1222 vaccination. CDR3 protein: CASRTDQETQYF. The CDR3 DNA reads as TGTGCCAGCAGAACGGACCAAGAGACCCAGTACTTC. Full variable domain (remainder filled in from reference TRBV7-2 and TRBJ2-5): GAGVSQSPSNKVTEKGKDVELRCDPISGHTALYWYRQSLGQGLEFLIYFQGNSAPDKSGLPSDRFSAERTGGSVSTLTIQRTQQEDSAVYLCASRTDQETQYFGPGTRLLVL.